This T cell receptor (beta chain) was identified in a study of T cells in Graves' hyperthyroidism and ophthalmopathy. Regarding the study as a whole: In validation, the model predicted ophthalmopathy. These predictions came a median about 6.5 months before onset.

TCR beta CDR3 region amplification was performed from RNA transcripts. The primer set for the first-round RT-PCR of the TCR CDR3 was HTBI. TCRdb ran MiXCR on the multiplex PCR reads and lists one entry per CDR3 protein. The table lists approximately 510,000 distinct CDR3 sequences, approximately 49% of them singletons, with 44% in the top ten. Trimming pared 1 base from V and 2 bases from J, leaving 15 bases between. This CDR3 comprises 16 residues. The germline V gene encodes CDR1 SEHNR and CDR2 FQNEAQ (reference sequence). In the case of this clonotype: Its specificity is not known.

The receptor comes from an adult woman with Graves' disease, either hyperthyroidism or ophthalmopathy (not recorded which). The chain is built from TRBV7-9 and TRBJ2-7; perhaps D is TRBD1 or TRBD2 (6 bases each). The sequenced sample was peripheral blood or thyroid tissue (not recorded which). The CDR3 protein is CASSLGDGGTTYEQYF. As DNA, the CDR3 is TGTGCCAGCAGCTTAGGGGACGGCGGGACAACCTACGAGCAGTACTTC.